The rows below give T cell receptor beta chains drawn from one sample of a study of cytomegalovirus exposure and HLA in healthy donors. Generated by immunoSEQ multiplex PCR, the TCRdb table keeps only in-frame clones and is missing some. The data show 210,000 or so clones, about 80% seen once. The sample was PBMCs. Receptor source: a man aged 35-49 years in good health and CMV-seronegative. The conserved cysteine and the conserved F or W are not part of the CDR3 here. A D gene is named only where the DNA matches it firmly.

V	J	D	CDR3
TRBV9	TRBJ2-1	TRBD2	ASSGTSTSGGVNEQF
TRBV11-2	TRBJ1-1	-	ASSFGPEAF
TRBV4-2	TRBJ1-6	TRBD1	ASSQSILDRGGSPLH
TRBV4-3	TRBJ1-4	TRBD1	ASSQGQGAEKLF
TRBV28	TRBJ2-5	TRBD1	ASSSRDRGKY
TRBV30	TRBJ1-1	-	AWSPGHGNTEAF
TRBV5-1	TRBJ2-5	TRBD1	ASSLQKGAEETQY
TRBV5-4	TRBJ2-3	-	ASSSTGGDTQY
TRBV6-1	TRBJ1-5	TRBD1	ASSGNRGPWNQPQH
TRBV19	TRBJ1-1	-	ASSWATTQSEAF
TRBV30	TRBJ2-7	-	AWSVGAEPYEQY
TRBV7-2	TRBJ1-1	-	ASSPQPGTEAF
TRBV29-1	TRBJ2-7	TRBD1	SVEGQGARYEQY
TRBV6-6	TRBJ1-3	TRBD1	ASSLGRGNGNTIY
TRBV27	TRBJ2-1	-	ASSFGMTGSYNEQF
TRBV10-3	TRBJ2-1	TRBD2	AISENPLAVIYNEQF
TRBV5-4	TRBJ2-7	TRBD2	ASSLGLAGGSEQY
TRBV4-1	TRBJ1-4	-	ASSQLGANEKLF